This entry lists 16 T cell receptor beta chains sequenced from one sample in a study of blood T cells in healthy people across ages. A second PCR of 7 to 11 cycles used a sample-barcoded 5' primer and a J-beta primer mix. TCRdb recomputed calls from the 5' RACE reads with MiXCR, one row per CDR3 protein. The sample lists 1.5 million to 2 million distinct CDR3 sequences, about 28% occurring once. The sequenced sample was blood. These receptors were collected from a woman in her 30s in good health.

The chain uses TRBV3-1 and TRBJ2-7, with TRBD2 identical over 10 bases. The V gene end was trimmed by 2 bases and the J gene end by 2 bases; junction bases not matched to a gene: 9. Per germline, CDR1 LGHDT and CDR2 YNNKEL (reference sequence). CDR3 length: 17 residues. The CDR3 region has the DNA TGTGCCAGCAGCCAATTATTGACTAGCGGGTGCACCTACGAGCAGTACTTC. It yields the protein CASSQLLTSGCTYEQYF.

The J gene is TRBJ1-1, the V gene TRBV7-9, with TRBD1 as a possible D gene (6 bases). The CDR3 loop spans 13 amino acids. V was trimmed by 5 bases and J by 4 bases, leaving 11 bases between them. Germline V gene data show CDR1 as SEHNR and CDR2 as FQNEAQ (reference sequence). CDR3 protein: CASSRGTITEAFF. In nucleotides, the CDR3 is TGTGCCAGCAGCCGTGGGACAATCACTGAAGCTTTCTTT.

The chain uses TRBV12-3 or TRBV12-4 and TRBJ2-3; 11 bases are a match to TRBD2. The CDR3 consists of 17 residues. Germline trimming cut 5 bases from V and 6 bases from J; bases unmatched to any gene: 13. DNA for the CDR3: TGTGCCAGCAGTGCCGGACTAGCGGGCTACGGCGCGGATACGCAGTATTTT. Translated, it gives CASSAGLAGYGADTQYF.

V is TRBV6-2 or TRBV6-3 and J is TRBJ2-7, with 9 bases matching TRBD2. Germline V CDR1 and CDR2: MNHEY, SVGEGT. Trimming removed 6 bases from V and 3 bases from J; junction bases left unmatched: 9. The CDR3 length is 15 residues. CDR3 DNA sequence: TGTGCCAGCAGGCGTCTAGCGGGGCCCCTCTACGAGCAGTACTTC. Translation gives CASRRLAGPLYEQYF.

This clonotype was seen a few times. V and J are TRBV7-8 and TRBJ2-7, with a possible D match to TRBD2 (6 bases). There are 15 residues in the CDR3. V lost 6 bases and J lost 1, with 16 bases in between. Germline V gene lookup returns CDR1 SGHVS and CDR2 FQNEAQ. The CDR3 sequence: CASSLTGEGSYEQYF. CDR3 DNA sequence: TGTGCCAGCAGTCTAACGGGAGAGGGGTCCTACGAGCAGTACTTC.

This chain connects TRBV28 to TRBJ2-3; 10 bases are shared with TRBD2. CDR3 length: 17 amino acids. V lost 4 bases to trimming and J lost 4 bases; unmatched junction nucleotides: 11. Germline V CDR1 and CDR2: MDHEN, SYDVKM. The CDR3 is CASSSHQRGGIPDTQYF. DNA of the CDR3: TGTGCCAGCAGTTCACATCAGCGGGGGGGCATCCCAGATACGCAGTATTTT.

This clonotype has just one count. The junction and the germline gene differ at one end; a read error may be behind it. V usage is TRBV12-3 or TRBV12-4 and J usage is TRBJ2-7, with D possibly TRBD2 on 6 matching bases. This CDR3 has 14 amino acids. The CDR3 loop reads CASSGDSEAYEHYF. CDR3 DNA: TGTGCCAGCAGCGGGGACTCCGAAGCCTACGAGCACTACTTC.

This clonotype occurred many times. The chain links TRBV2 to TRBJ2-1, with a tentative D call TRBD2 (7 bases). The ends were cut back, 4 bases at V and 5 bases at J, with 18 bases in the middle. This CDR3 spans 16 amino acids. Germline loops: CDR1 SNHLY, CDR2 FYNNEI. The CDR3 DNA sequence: TGTGCCAGCAGTGTGCAGGGGAGGGCGGGGGACAATGAGCAGTTCTTC. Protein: CASSVQGRAGDNEQFF.

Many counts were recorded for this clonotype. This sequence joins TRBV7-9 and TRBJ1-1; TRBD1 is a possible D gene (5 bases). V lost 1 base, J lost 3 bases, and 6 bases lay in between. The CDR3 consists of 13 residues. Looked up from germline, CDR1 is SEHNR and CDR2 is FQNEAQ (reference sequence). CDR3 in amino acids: CASSLGGHTEAFF. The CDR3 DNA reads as TGTGCCAGCAGCTTAGGGGGACACACTGAAGCTTTCTTT. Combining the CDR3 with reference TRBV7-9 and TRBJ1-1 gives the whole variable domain DTGVSQNPRHKITKRGQNVTFRCDPISEHNRLYWYRQTLGQGPEFLTYFQNEAQLEKSRLLSDRFSAERPKGSFSTLEIQRTEQGDSAMYLCASSLGGHTEAFFGQGTRLTVV.

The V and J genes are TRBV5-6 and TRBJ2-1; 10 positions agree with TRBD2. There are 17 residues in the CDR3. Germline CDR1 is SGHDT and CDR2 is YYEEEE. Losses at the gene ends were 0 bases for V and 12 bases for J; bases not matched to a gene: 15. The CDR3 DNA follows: TGTGCCAGCAGCTTGGTGCATGGGCTAGCGGGAGTGGTGGTGCAGTTCTTC. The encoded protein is CASSLVHGLAGVVVQFF.

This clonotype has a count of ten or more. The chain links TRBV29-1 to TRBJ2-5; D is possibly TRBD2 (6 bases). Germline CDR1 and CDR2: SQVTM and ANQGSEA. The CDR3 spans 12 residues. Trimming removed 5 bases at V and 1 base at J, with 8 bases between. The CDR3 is CSVNSGQETQYF. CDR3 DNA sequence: TGCAGCGTTAATAGCGGCCAAGAGACCCAGTACTTC.

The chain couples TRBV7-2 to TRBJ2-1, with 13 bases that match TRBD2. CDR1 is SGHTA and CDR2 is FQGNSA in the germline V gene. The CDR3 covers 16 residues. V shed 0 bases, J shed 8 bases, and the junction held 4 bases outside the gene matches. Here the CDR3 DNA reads TGTGCCAGCAGCTTAGCCTGGACTAGCGGGAGCGATGAGCAGTTCTTC. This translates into CASSLAWTSGSDEQFF.

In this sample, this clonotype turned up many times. CDR3 protein: CASSPGGGIYEQYF. The CDR3 region has the DNA TGTGCCAGCAGTCCCGGGGGAGGGATCTACGAGCAGTACTTC. The genes are TRBV28 and TRBJ2-7; 7 bases agree with TRBD2. The V and J ends lost 5 bases and 3 bases, in that order; junction bases with no gene match: 7. This CDR3 is built from 14 residues. The germline V gene has CDR1 MDHEN and CDR2 SYDVKM.

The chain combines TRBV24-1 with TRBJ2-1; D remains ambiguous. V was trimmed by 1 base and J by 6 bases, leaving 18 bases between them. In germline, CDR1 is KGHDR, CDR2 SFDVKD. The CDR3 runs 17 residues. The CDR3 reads CATSDLSRLVVCNEQFF. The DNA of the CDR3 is TGTGCCACCAGTGATTTATCACGCCTAGTTGTATGCAATGAGCAGTTCTTC.

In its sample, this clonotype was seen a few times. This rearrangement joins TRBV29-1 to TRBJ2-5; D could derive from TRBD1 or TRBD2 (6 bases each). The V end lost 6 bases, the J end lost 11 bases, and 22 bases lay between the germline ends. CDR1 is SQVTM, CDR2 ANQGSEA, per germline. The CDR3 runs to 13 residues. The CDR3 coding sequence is TGCAGCGTCGGAGGGGGACTGTCCAATGAGCAGTACTTC. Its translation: CSVGGGLSNEQYF.

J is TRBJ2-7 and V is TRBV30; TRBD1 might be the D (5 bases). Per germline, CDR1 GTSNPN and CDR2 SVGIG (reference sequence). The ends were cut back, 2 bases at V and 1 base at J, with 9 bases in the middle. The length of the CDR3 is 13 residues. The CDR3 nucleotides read TGTGCCTGGAGTCAACAGGTATCCTACGAGCAGTACTTC. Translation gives CAWSQQVSYEQYF.